The 30 T cell receptor beta chains given below trace back to one sample, sequenced in a study of human T cells and chemical hapten exposure (dated by TCRdb to about 2021). The intended sense of this specimen's time point label: patch test 2, 6 weeks after DPC sensitization. Per the publication, the treatment or condition label means: therapeutic diphenylcyclopropenone sensitization with weekly scalp DPC. The library was obtained by RACE. The data were produced on a NextSeq 500. The public reads were quality trimmed at Q25 with fastp and then assembled into clones with MiXCR by TCRdb, keeping productive beta chains. Identical CDR3 protein sequences are pooled into one entry, listed with their most common genes and DNA. The table for this sample lists roughly 92,000 distinct CDR3 sequences; roughly 11% of them were counted only once. The top ten hold around 3% of the sample. This specimen was whole blood, taken in connection with sensitization to the hapten diphenylcyclopropenone (DPC). These receptor sequences come from a woman aged 40 to 55 with alopecia areata. Some clones in this sample may be carry-over from other donors' samples.

This clonotype was observed many times. The V gene is TRBV7-6, the J gene TRBJ2-2; TRBD2 might be the D (5 bases). There are 15 residues in the CDR3. Trimming left V 6 bases short and J 0 bases short, with 11 bases between. Germline V gene sequence: CDR1 SGHVS, CDR2 FNYEAQ. The CDR3 DNA reads as TGTGCCAGCAGATCGCTAGCTTCGAACACCGGGGAGCTGTTTTTT. Its translation: CASRSLASNTGELFF.

This clonotype has a count of ten or more. The chain combines TRBV5-6 with TRBJ2-1; TRBD2 aligns across 11 bases. Germline CDR1 reads SGHDT; CDR2 reads YYEEEE. The CDR3 covers 15 residues. With 4 bases clipped from V and 4 bases from J, the junction kept 4 bases outside the gene matches. CDR3 residues: CASSPVAGGYNEQFF. The CDR3 nucleotides are TGTGCCAGCAGCCCAGTAGCGGGAGGGTACAATGAGCAGTTCTTC.

At least ten counts were recorded for this clonotype. V and J are TRBV4-2 and TRBJ1-1; D is unclear. Germline CDR1 and CDR2: LGHNA and YNFKEQ. The CDR3 spans 14 residues. Trimming shortened V by 0 bases and J by 5 bases, and 10 bases separated the two germline ends. The DNA of the CDR3 is TGTGCCAGCAGCCAAGAAGTCGATTTGACTGAAGCTTTCTTT. Protein sequence: CASSQEVDLTEAFF.

This clonotype was recorded a few times. The genes are TRBV2 and TRBJ2-7; D may be TRBD2 (5 bases). The CDR3 extends over 16 amino acids. Between the trimmed V and J ends, which lost 3 bases and 1 base, there was a span of 16 bases. CDR1 is SNHLY, CDR2 FYNNEI, per germline. In nucleotides, the CDR3 is TGTGCCAGCAGTGAGGCGGGTAGCGCTTCATCCTACGAGCAGTACTTC. Translating it yields CASSEAGSASSYEQYF.

This clonotype appeared a few times. CDR3 DNA sequence: TGCGCCAGCAGCTTGGGAGCCGAGTCCTACAATGAGCAGTTCTTC. Translation gives CASSLGAESYNEQFF. The chain is built from TRBV5-1 and TRBJ2-1; D call uncertain. The CDR3 has 15 residues. The germline V gene encodes CDR1 SGHRS and CDR2 YFSETQ. Trimming took off 0 bases at V and 1 base at J, with 8 bases between the two ends.

This clonotype was seen ten or more times. This sequence joins TRBV7-2 and TRBJ2-3, with a tentative D call TRBD1 (7 bases). The V gene's germline CDR1 is SGHTA and CDR2 FQGNSA. Trimming removed 2 bases from V and 0 bases from J, with 18 bases in between. The CDR3 has 18 amino acids. The CDR3 region is CASSLTPAGGLSTDTQYF. CDR3 DNA sequence: TGTGCCAGCAGCTTAACCCCCGCAGGGGGGCTGAGCACAGATACGCAGTATTTT. The full variable domain, rest sourced from reference TRBV7-2 and TRBJ2-3, is GAGVSQSPSNKVTEKGKDVELRCDPISGHTALYWYRQSLGQGLEFLIYFQGNSAPDKSGLPSDRFSAERTGGSVSTLTIQRTQQEDSAVYLCASSLTPAGGLSTDTQYFGPGTRLTVL.

This clonotype came up a few times. This chain links TRBV6-2 or TRBV6-3 with TRBJ2-3; D ambiguous. Between the trimmed V and J ends, which lost 7 bases and 0 bases, there was a span of 8 bases. The V gene's germline CDR1 is MNHEY and CDR2 SVGEGT. This CDR3 comprises 13 residues. CDR3 amino acids: CASTARSTDTQYF. The CDR3 DNA follows: TGTGCCAGCACCGCCCGGAGCACAGATACGCAGTATTTT.

Many counts were recorded for this clonotype. V usage is TRBV5-1 and J usage is TRBJ2-1; D not certain. CDR1 SGHRS and CDR2 YFSETQ come from the germline V gene. CDR3 size: 13 residues. V was trimmed by 0 bases and J by 5 bases, leaving 6 bases between them. The CDR3 protein is CASSLDPNNEQFF. CDR3 DNA sequence: TGCGCCAGCAGCTTGGACCCCAACAATGAGCAGTTCTTC.

The chain employs TRBV29-1 and TRBJ2-5; a weak D match, TRBD1 (5 bases). The germline V and J ends were trimmed by 2 bases and 12 bases, with 13 bases remaining between them. Germline V CDR1 and CDR2: SQVTM, ANQGSEA. The CDR3 runs to 11 residues. The CDR3 loop reads CSVESLGREYF. CDR3 DNA: TGCAGCGTTGAATCTCTCGGCAGGGAGTACTTC. The complete variable domain, with remaining parts taken from reference TRBV29-1 and TRBJ2-5, reads SAVISQKPSRDICQRGTSLTIQCQVDSQVTMMFWYRQQPGQSLTLIATANQGSEATYESGFVIDKFPISRPNLTFSTLTVSNMSPEDSSIYLCSVESLGREYFGPGTRLLVL.

This clonotype was observed many times. V usage is TRBV29-1 and J usage is TRBJ2-3; D is possibly TRBD1 or TRBD2 (7 bases each). Germline lookup yields CDR1 SQVTM and CDR2 ANQGSEA. This CDR3 is 12 amino acids long. With 7 bases removed from V and 3 bases from J, the gap between germline ends came to 11 bases. This chain's CDR3 is CSAGGLTDTQYF. The CDR3 bases are TGCAGCGCAGGGGGACTAACAGATACGCAGTATTTT.

This clonotype was seen a handful of times. CDR3 in DNA: TGTGCCAGCAAGATAGGCCCCTACGAGCAGTACTTC. Amino acid sequence: CASKIGPYEQYF. The chain joins TRBV6-2 or TRBV6-3 to TRBJ2-7, with D uncertain. Germline loops: CDR1 MNHEY, CDR2 SVGEGT. V lost 7 bases and J 2 bases, leaving 9 bases between the germline ends. The CDR3 is made up of 12 amino acids.

A few counts support this clonotype. The chain uses TRBV19 and TRBJ2-5; 13 bases align to TRBD2. The CDR3 runs 16 residues. V trimming: 1 base; J trimming: 3 bases; junction bases outside the gene matches: 2. Looked up from germline, CDR1 is LNHDA and CDR2 is SQIVND (reference sequence). CDR3: CASSIGLAGGEETQYF. CDR3 sequence (DNA): TGTGCCAGTAGTATAGGACTAGCGGGAGGAGAAGAGACCCAGTACTTC. The full variable domain, its missing parts supplied by reference TRBV19 and TRBJ2-5, is DGGITQSPKYLFRKEGQNVTLSCEQNLNHDAMYWYRQDPGQGLRLIYYSQIVNDFQKGDIAEGYSVSREKKESFPLTVTSAQKNPTAFYLCASSIGLAGGEETQYFGPGTRLLVL.

This rearrangement joins TRBV5-4 to TRBJ1-4; possibly TRBD1 for D (5 bases). The CDR3 extends over 11 amino acids. CDR1 SGHNT and CDR2 YYREEE come from the germline V gene (reference sequence). V dropped 4 bases and J dropped 12 bases, with 10 bases sitting between them. DNA for the CDR3: TGTGCCAGCAGCGCGGGGGGGGAACTGTTTTTT. Protein product: CASSAGGELFF.

This clonotype turned up a few times. The chain uses TRBV7-2 and TRBJ2-3; 15 bases are shared with TRBD2. There are 17 residues in the CDR3. The germline V gene has CDR1 SGHTA and CDR2 FQGNSA. V lost 3 bases, J lost 5 bases, and 6 bases stayed unmatched. CDR3 nucleotide sequence: TGTGCCAGCAGCTTTGGACTAGCGGGAGGGCTTGGAGATACGCAGTATTTT. Amino acid sequence: CASSFGLAGGLGDTQYF.

Many counts were recorded for this clonotype. DNA for the CDR3: TGTGCCAGCAGTTTTAATCCCGGGATAAGGAATGAGCAGTTCTTC. Translating gives CASSFNPGIRNEQFF. The V call is TRBV12-3 or TRBV12-4, the J call TRBJ2-1; TRBD2 might be the D (5 bases). Trimming removed 3 bases at V and 7 bases at J, with 16 bases between. This CDR3 spans 15 amino acids.

The chain carries TRBV5-1 and TRBJ1-3; D is undetermined. Germline V gene sequence: CDR1 SGHRS, CDR2 YFSETQ. The length of the CDR3 is 12 residues. V lost 0 bases and J 4 bases, leaving 2 bases between the germline ends. For the CDR3, the DNA is TGCGCCAGCAGCTTGGAGGGAAACACCATATATTTT. This sequence encodes CASSLEGNTIYF. Combining the CDR3 with reference TRBV5-1 and TRBJ1-3 gives the whole variable domain KAGVTQTPRYLIKTRGQQVTLSCSPISGHRSVSWYQQTPGQGLQFLFEYFSETQRNKGNFPGRFSGRQFSNSRSEMNVSTLELGDSALYLCASSLEGNTIYFGEGSWLTVV.

In its sample, this clonotype was seen many times. This chain uses TRBV12-3 or TRBV12-4 with TRBJ2-7; a weak D match, TRBD1 (6 bases). V was shortened by 4 bases and J by 4 bases, with 14 bases between the two germline ends. CDR3 size: 14 residues. CDR3 region: CASSWGHLGYEQYF. In DNA, the CDR3 is TGTGCCAGCAGTTGGGGACACCTTGGGTACGAGCAGTACTTC.

This clonotype was found a few times. The chain recombines TRBV24-1 with TRBJ2-3; either TRBD1 or TRBD2 may supply D (5 bases each). The CDR3 sequence is 15 residues long. The V end lost 5 bases, the J end lost 4 bases, and 15 bases lay between the germline ends. Per the germline V gene, CDR1 is KGHDR and CDR2 is SFDVKD. The DNA for the CDR3 is TGTGCCACCAGTGCGGGGACCGCTGCTTCAGATACGCAGTATTTT. It codes for CATSAGTAASDTQYF.

V and J are TRBV6-1 and TRBJ2-1; 9 bases are shared with TRBD1. Germline loops: CDR1 MNHNS, CDR2 SASEGT. Trimming at V came to 7 bases and at J to 0 bases, leaving 16 bases not matched to a gene. The CDR3 covers 19 residues. CDR3: CASTRPGQGRVSSYNEQFF. The CDR3 region has the DNA TGTGCCAGCACCCGACCGGGACAGGGTCGTGTGAGCTCCTACAATGAGCAGTTCTTC.

V usage is TRBV4-2 and J usage is TRBJ2-3; 9 bases are a match to TRBD2. Germline lookup yields CDR1 LGHNA and CDR2 YNFKEQ. There are 18 residues in the CDR3. Trimming at V came to 0 bases and at J to 2 bases, leaving 9 bases not matched to a gene. The CDR3 is CASSQDLNSGGLTDTQYF. The DNA of the CDR3 is TGTGCCAGCAGCCAAGATCTGAATAGCGGGGGACTCACAGATACGCAGTATTTT.

The rearrangement joins TRBV5-5 to TRBJ2-1; TRBD2 is a possible D gene (6 bases). The CDR3 spans 15 residues. V was clipped by 0 bases and J by 0 bases, with 7 bases between them. The germline gives CDR1 SGHKS, CDR2 YYEKEE (reference sequence). The CDR3 spells CASSLGGNSYNEQFF. The CDR3 DNA is TGTGCCAGCAGCTTGGGCGGGAACTCCTACAATGAGCAGTTCTTC.

Many counts were recorded for this clonotype. This rearrangement joins TRBV19 to TRBJ1-5; TRBD1 matches at 8 bases. The J segment lost 0 bases and the V segment lost 7 bases, leaving 14 bases of the junction unmatched. CDR1 and CDR2 from the germline V gene are LNHDA and SQIVND (reference sequence). This CDR3 is built from 18 residues. The CDR3 nucleotides are TGTGCCAGTAAGGGCGGACAGGGAAGATTTCTTAGCAATCAGCCCCAGCATTTT. Its protein product is CASKGGQGRFLSNQPQHF.

In its sample, this clonotype was seen many times. For the CDR3, the DNA is TGTGCCAGTAGTGTCCCAGGGGGCAATCAGCCCCAGCATTTT. This sequence encodes CASSVPGGNQPQHF. The chain carries TRBV19 and TRBJ1-5, with D possibly matching TRBD1 (6 bases). The CDR3 runs 14 residues. Germline CDR1 LNHDA, CDR2 SQIVND (reference sequence). V lost 5 bases and J 2 bases, leaving 10 bases between the germline ends. Looking up the rest from reference TRBV19 and TRBJ1-5 gives the full variable domain: DGGITQSPKYLFRKEGQNVTLSCEQNLNHDAMYWYRQDPGQGLRLIYYSQIVNDFQKGDIAEGYSVSREKKESFPLTVTSAQKNPTAFYLCASSVPGGNQPQHFGDGTRLSIL.

Ten or more counts support this clonotype. The J gene is TRBJ1-1, the V gene TRBV6-2 or TRBV6-3; D uncertain. From germline, CDR1 is MNHEY and CDR2 SVGEGT. There are 14 residues in the CDR3. Trimming took 6 bases from V and 0 from J, leaving 11 bases between them. CDR3 in amino acids: CASRHVTMNTEAFF. The CDR3 DNA is TGTGCCAGCAGACATGTCACGATGAACACTGAAGCTTTCTTT.

This clonotype was observed a few times. CDR3 in DNA: TGCGCCAGCAGCTTAACCACAGGGGGCAACTATGGCTACACCTTC. It yields the protein CASSLTTGGNYGYTF. This sequence joins TRBV5-1 and TRBJ1-2; 9 bases map to TRBD1. The ends lost 2 bases at V and 2 bases at J; junction bases unmatched: 4. CDR1 is SGHRS and CDR2 is YFSETQ in the germline V gene. The CDR3 totals 15 residues.

The chain carries TRBV23-1 and TRBJ1-4; D not certain. Being an ORF, TRBV23-1 has a function that is uncertain. The CDR3 length is 14 residues. V lost 6 bases to trimming and J lost 4 bases, with 12 bases between them. The CDR3 DNA sequence: TGCGCCAGCAGCCCCGTTGGGTTTAATGAAAAACTGTTTTTT. It specifies CASSPVGFNEKLFF.

This clonotype turned up a few times. The genes are TRBV14 and TRBJ2-1, with D possibly being TRBD2 (6 bases). The CDR3 length is 16 residues. V lost 2 bases and J lost 0, with 11 bases in between. The germline gives CDR1 SGHDN, CDR2 FVKESK. DNA of the CDR3: TGTGCCAGCAGCCAACCCCTGGGAGGCTCCTACAATGAGCAGTTCTTC. Residues: CASSQPLGGSYNEQFF.

The chain is built from TRBV11-3 and TRBJ2-3; 8 bases align to TRBD2. Trimming cost V 5 bases and J 1 base; bases outside gene matches: 8. This CDR3 comprises 16 residues. The germline CDR1 and CDR2 sequences are SGHNT and YENEEA. The chain's CDR3 is CASSARGGLGTDTQYF. The CDR3 DNA reads TGTGCCAGCAGCGCGCGCGGGGGGTTAGGCACAGATACGCAGTATTTT. The complete variable domain, with remaining parts taken from reference TRBV11-3 and TRBJ2-3, reads EAGVVQSPRYKIIEKKQPVAFWCNPISGHNTLYWYLQNLGQGPELLIRYENEEAVDDSQLPKDRFSAERLKGVDSTLKIQPAELGDSAVYLCASSARGGLGTDTQYFGPGTRLTVL.

This clonotype was found many times. This chain uses TRBV20-1 with TRBJ2-1; TRBD2 might be the D (6 bases). The V and J ends lost 3 bases and 7 bases respectively, with 16 bases between them. This CDR3 spans 14 amino acids. Germline CDR1 DFQATT, CDR2 SNEGSKA (reference sequence). CDR3 sequence reads: CSARRARSGNEQFF. In nucleotides, the CDR3 is TGCAGTGCTAGGAGGGCTCGGAGCGGGAATGAGCAGTTCTTC.

This clonotype appeared many times. The chain carries TRBV29-1 and TRBJ1-1; D is uncertain. Germline V CDR1 and CDR2: SQVTM, ANQGSEA. This CDR3 has 14 amino acids. V lost 6 bases to trimming and J lost 7 bases, with 21 bases between them. The CDR3 sequence is CSVRTSGALVEAFF. The DNA of the CDR3 is TGCAGCGTACGGACGTCAGGCGCTTTAGTTGAAGCTTTCTTT.